The TCR beta chain under discussion was sequenced for a study of molecular identifiers for immune sequencing clone quantification. The CDR3 is 13 residues long. Germline V gene sequence: CDR1 LNHDA, CDR2 SQIVND (reference sequence). Trimming took off 5 bases at V and 5 bases at J, with 11 bases between the two ends. Naive CD8 T cells were sorted as CD8+CD4-CCR7+CD45RA+. Ten or more counts support this clonotype. Preparation methods for the bulk TCR libraries were those previously described, with listed TCR primers. TCRdb fed the PCR reads into MiXCR, producing one record per CDR3 protein. The sample consists of under 650,000 distinct CDR3 sequences, roughly 21% of them appearing once.

The clonotype originates from a human donor in good health. Some libraries in this study had Jurkat cell RNA spiked in. The V and J genes are TRBV19 and TRBJ2-3; maybe TRBD2 (6 bases). The sequenced sample consisted of naive CD8+ T cells from blood, with Jurkat cell RNA spiked in. As to subset: FACS-sorted CD8+CD4-CCR7+CD45RA+ naive T cells. The CDR3 loop reads CASSRRDGDTQYF. As DNA, the CDR3 is TGTGCCAGTAGTCGGCGGGACGGAGATACGCAGTATTTT.